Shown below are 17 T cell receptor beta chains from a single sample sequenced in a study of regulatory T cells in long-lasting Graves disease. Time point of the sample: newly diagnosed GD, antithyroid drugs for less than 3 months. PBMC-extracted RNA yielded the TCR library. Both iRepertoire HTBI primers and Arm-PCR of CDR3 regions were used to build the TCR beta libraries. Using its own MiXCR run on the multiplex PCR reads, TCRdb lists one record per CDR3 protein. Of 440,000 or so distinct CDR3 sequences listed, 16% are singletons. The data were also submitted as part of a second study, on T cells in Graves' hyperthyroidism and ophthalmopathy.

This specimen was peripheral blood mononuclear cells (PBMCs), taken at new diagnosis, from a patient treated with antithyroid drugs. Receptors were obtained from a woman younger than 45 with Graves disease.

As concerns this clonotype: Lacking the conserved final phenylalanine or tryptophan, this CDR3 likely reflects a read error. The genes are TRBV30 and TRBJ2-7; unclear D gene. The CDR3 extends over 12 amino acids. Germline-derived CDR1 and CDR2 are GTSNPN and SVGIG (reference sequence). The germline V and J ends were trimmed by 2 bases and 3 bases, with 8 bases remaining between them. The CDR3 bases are TGTGCCTGGAGTCCAAACTACTACGAGCAGTACTCC. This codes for CAWSPNYYEQYS.

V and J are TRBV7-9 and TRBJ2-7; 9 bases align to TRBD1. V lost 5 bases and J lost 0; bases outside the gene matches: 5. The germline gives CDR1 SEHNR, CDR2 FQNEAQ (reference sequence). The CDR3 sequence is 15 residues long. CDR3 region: CASSHQDRGSYEQYF. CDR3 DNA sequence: TGTGCCAGCAGCCACCAGGACAGGGGCTCCTACGAGCAGTACTTC.

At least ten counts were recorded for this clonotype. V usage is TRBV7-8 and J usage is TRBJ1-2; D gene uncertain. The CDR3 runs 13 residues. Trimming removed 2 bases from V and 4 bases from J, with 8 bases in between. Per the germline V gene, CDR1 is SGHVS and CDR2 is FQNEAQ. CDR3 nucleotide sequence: TGTGCCAGCAGCTTAAGGTTGCCCTATGGCTACACCTTC. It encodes CASSLRLPYGYTF.

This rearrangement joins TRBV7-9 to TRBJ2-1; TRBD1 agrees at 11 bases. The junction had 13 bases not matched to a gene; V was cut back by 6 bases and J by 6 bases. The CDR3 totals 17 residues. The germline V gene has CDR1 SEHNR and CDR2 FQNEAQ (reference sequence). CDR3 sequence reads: CASSHPHTGTGGNEQFF. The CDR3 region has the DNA TGTGCCAGCAGTCACCCCCACACGGGGACAGGGGGCAATGAGCAGTTCTTC.

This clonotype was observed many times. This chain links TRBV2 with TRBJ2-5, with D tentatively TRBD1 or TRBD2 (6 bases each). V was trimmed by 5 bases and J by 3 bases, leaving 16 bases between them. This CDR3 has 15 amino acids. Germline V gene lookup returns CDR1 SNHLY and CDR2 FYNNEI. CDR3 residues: CASSSRRGIEETQYF. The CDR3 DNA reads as TGTGCCAGCAGTTCCCGGAGGGGGATCGAAGAGACCCAGTACTTC.

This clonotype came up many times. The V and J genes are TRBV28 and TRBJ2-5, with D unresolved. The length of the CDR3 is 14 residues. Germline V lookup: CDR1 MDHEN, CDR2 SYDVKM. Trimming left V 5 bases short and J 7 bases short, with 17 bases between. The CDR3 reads CASSLITEDGTQYF. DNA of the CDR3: TGTGCCAGCAGTCTTATTACTGAGGATGGGACCCAGTACTTC.

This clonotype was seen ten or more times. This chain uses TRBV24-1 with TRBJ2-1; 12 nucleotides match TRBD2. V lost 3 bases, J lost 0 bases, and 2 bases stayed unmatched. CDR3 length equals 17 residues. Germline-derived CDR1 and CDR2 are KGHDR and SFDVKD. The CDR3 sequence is CATSDATSGSSYNEQFF. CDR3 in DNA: TGTGCCACCAGTGATGCGACTAGCGGGAGCTCCTACAATGAGCAGTTCTTC.

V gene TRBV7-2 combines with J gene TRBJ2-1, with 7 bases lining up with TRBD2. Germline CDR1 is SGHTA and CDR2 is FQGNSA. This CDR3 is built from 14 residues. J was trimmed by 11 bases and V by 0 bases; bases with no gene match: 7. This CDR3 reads CASSLAGLSRQQFF. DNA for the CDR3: TGTGCCAGCAGCTTAGCGGGACTAAGCAGGCAGCAGTTCTTC.

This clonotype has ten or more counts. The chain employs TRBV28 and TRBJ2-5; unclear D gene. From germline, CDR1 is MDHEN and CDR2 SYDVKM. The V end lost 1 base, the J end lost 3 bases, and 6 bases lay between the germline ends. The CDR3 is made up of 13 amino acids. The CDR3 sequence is CASSLFTEETQYF. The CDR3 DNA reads TGTGCCAGCAGTTTATTTACAGAAGAGACCCAGTACTTC.

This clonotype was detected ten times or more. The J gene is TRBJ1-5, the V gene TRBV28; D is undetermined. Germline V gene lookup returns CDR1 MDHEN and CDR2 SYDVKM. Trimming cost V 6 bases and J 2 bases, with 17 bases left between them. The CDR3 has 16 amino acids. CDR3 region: CASRFGDGEGNQPQHF. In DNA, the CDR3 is TGTGCCAGCAGATTCGGGGATGGGGAGGGCAATCAGCCCCAGCATTTT.

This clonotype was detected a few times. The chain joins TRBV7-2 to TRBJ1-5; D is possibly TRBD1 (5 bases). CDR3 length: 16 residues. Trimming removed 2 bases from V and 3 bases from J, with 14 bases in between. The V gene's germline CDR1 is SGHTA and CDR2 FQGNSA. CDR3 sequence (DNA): TGTGCCAGCAGCTTAACCGGGGCCCGGGACAATCAGCCCCAGCATTTT. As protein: CASSLTGARDNQPQHF.

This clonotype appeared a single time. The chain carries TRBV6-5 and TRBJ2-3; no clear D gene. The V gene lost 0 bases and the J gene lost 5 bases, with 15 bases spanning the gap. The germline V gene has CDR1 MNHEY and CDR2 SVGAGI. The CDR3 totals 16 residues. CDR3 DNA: TGTGCCAGCAGTTACTCGAGTGGGCGCGCAAGAGATACGCAGTATTTT. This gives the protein CASSYSSGRARDTQYF.

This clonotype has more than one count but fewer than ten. Written as DNA, the CDR3 is TGTGCCAGCAGCGACAGGGTATCTGGCTACACCTTC. Protein product: CASSDRVSGYTF. The genes are TRBV27 and TRBJ1-2; 7 bases are a match to TRBD1. The CDR3 extends over 12 amino acids. The germline V gene encodes CDR1 MNHEY and CDR2 SMNVEV (reference sequence). Germline trimming cut 6 bases from V and 7 bases from J; bases unmatched to any gene: 5.

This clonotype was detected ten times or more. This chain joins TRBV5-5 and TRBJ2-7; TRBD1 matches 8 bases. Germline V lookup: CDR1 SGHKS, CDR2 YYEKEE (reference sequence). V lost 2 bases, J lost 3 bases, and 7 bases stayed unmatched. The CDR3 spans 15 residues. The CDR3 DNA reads TGTGCCAGCAGCTTTGTGGACAGGGTTTTCTACGAGCAGTACTTC. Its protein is CASSFVDRVFYEQYF.

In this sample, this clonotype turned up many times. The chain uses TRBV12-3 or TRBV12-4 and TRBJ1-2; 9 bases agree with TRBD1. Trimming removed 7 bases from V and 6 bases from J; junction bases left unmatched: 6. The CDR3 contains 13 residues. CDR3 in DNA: TGTGCCAGCACCCGACAGGGGGAGAATGGCTACACCTTC. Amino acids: CASTRQGENGYTF.

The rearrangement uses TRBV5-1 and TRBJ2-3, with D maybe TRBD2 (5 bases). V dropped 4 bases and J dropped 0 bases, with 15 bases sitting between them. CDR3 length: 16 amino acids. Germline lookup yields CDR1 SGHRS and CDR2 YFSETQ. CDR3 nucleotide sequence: TGCGCCAGCAGCAAAGGGCCGGGGTTAAGCACAGATACGCAGTATTTT. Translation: CASSKGPGLSTDTQYF.

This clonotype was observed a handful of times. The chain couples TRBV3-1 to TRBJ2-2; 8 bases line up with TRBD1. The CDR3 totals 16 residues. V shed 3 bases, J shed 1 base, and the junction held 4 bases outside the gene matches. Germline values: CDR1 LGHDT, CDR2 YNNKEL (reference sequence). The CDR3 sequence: CASSQLGTGNTGELFF. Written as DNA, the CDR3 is TGTGCCAGCAGCCAGCTGGGGACAGGGAACACCGGGGAGCTGTTTTTT.